These 18 T cell receptor beta chains originate from one sample sequenced in a study of molecular identifiers for immune sequencing clone quantification. One entry per CDR3 protein, called by TCRdb with MiXCR from the PCR reads. The sample holds about half a million distinct CDR3 sequences; about a quarter are singletons and the top ten take 0.7% to 0.9%. The specimen was naive CD8+ T cells from blood, with Jurkat cell RNA spiked in. Described subset: FACS-sorted CD8+CD4-CCR7+CD45RA+ naive T cells. These TCRs come from a human donor in good health. Some libraries in this study had Jurkat cell RNA spiked in.

There are many counts of this clonotype. The gene calls are TRBV15 and TRBJ2-3; D gene ambiguous. This CDR3 is built from 13 residues. Deletions cut 0 bases from V and 4 bases from J, with 5 bases between. The germline CDR1 and CDR2 sequences are LNHNV and YYDKDF (reference sequence). CDR3 sequence reads: CATSRDQSDTQYF. The CDR3 bases are TGTGCCACCAGCAGAGATCAGTCAGATACGCAGTATTTT.

This clonotype has a count of ten or more. The chain is built from TRBV20-1 and TRBJ2-5; D perhaps matches TRBD2 (6 bases). V lost 3 bases, J lost 1 base, and 9 bases lay in between. The CDR3 runs to 13 residues. Germline CDR1 is DFQATT and CDR2 is SNEGSKA (reference sequence). This CDR3 is CSARRDFQETQYF. The CDR3 DNA is TGCAGTGCTAGGCGGGATTTCCAAGAGACCCAGTACTTC.

This clonotype was picked up a small number of times. The gene calls are TRBV5-5 and TRBJ2-7; D is undetermined. The CDR3 length is 14 residues. Germline-derived CDR1 and CDR2 are SGHKS and YYEKEE (reference sequence). V was clipped by 2 bases and J by 0 bases, with 9 bases between them. CDR3 amino acids: CASSFGPSSYEQYF. CDR3 sequence (DNA): TGTGCCAGCAGCTTTGGCCCTTCCTCCTACGAGCAGTACTTC. Supplemented by reference TRBV5-5 and TRBJ2-7, the full variable domain reads DAGVTQSPTHLIKTRGQQVTLRCSPISGHKSVSWYQQVLGQGPQFIFQYYEKEERGRGNFPDRFSARQFPNYSSELNVNALLLGDSALYLCASSFGPSSYEQYFGPGTRLTVT.

This clonotype came up many times. This chain connects TRBV7-2 to TRBJ2-3, with a tentative D call TRBD1 (8 bases). The CDR3 has 15 residues. Trimming cost V 5 bases and J 4 bases, with 16 bases left between them. Germline V gives CDR1 SGHTA, CDR2 FQGNSA. The CDR3 DNA reads TGTGCCAGCAGCCCAGGGGGCGGGAGTGCAGATACGCAGTATTTT. This translates into CASSPGGGSADTQYF.

The CDR3 nucleotides read TGTGCCAGCAGCTCGACCCGGTGGGCTAGCGGGGATCACACAGATACGCAGTATTTT. This translates into CASSSTRWASGDHTDTQYF. This rearrangement joins TRBV11-2 to TRBJ2-3; the match to TRBD2 covers 9 bases. This CDR3 spans 19 amino acids. CDR1 and CDR2 from the germline V gene are SGHAT and FQNNGV. V trimming: 4 bases; J trimming: 2 bases; junction bases outside the gene matches: 16.

This clonotype showed up many times. V is TRBV7-9 and J is TRBJ2-1; D unclear. The CDR3 is 15 amino acids. The germline CDR1 and CDR2 sequences are SEHNR and FQNEAQ (reference sequence). The V and J ends lost 6 bases and 2 bases respectively, with 14 bases between them. CDR3 loop: CASSPGPSAYNEQFF. In nucleotides, the CDR3 is TGTGCCAGCAGTCCCGGCCCCTCGGCCTACAATGAGCAGTTCTTC.

The chain couples TRBV5-6 to TRBJ2-2; unclear D gene. V lost 0 bases, J lost 6 bases, and 9 bases lay in between. Germline CDR1 and CDR2: SGHDT and YYEEEE. The CDR3 is 14 residues long. The CDR3 sequence: CASSLAGLAGELFF. In DNA form, the CDR3 reads TGTGCCAGCAGCTTGGCCGGGTTGGCCGGGGAGCTGTTTTTT.

This clonotype was recorded many times. This chain uses TRBV7-3 with TRBJ1-5, with 7 nucleotides matching TRBD1. This CDR3 is built from 16 residues. The V segment lost 4 bases and the J segment 2 bases; nucleotides outside the gene matches: 8. Germline V gene lookup returns CDR1 SGHTA and CDR2 FQGTGA. As DNA, the CDR3 is TGTGCCAGCAGCTCGAGACGACAGGGCCGCAATCAGCCCCAGCATTTT. This sequence encodes CASSSRRQGRNQPQHF.

This clonotype occurred a few times. V is TRBV2 and J is TRBJ2-7; D is perhaps TRBD1 (5 bases). This CDR3 comprises 13 residues. Trimming left V 9 bases short and J 0 bases short, with 12 bases between. CDR1 and CDR2 (germline): SNHLY, FYNNEI. CDR3 in DNA: TGTGCCAGTTCGACAGAGAGCTCCTACGAGCAGTACTTC. This translates into CASSTESSYEQYF.

This clonotype was detected many times. The chain employs TRBV14 and TRBJ2-3; possible D gene TRBD2, 6 bases. CDR1 and CDR2 from the germline V gene are SGHDN and FVKESK. The CDR3 extends over 16 amino acids. Trimming removed 0 bases at V and 2 bases at J, with 12 bases between. This CDR3 is CASSQDAGLLTDTQYF. The DNA of the CDR3 is TGTGCCAGCAGCCAAGACGCGGGGTTACTCACAGATACGCAGTATTTT.

A note on this clonotype: A junction boundary mismatches the germline segment, possibly from a read error. The chain uses TRBV13 and TRBJ2-7; 7 bases align to TRBD1. Germline V gene data show CDR1 as PRHDT and CDR2 as FYEKMQ (reference sequence). The CDR3 extends over 15 amino acids. Here the CDR3 reads CVSSSRRTGTYEQYF. DNA for the CDR3: TGTGTCAGCAGCTCCCGCCGGACAGGTACCTACGAGCAGTACTTC.

In its sample, this clonotype was seen a few times. The CDR3 DNA sequence: TGTGCCAGCAGGCAACAAGACAATGAGCAGTTCTTC. It yields the protein CASRQQDNEQFF. V and J are TRBV6-1 and TRBJ2-1; no clear D gene. Germline assignment: CDR1 MNHNS and CDR2 SASEGT. This CDR3 is 12 amino acids long. The V and J ends lost 6 bases and 5 bases respectively, with 8 bases between them.

This clonotype was recorded at least ten times. V gene TRBV30 combines with J gene TRBJ2-7; no definite D call. V was pared by 0 bases and J by 6 bases, with 9 bases between. The CDR3 length is 12 residues. Germline V gene sequence: CDR1 GTSNPN, CDR2 SVGIG (reference sequence). CDR3 sequence (DNA): TGTGCCTGGAGTGTTATCGGCCTCGAGCAGTACTTC. Translated: CAWSVIGLEQYF.

This clonotype was seen ten or more times. The chain joins TRBV5-4 to TRBJ2-3; 7 bases are shared with TRBD2. Germline V CDR1 and CDR2: SGHNT, YYREEE (reference sequence). The CDR3 sequence is 17 residues long. Trimming cost V 4 bases and J 2 bases; bases outside gene matches: 13. The CDR3 region has the DNA TGTGCCAGCAGCCCAAGGGTCGGGACTACCACCACAGATACGCAGTATTTT. Translation: CASSPRVGTTTTDTQYF.

The chain joins TRBV4-1 to TRBJ2-3; D not resolved. Trimming removed 0 bases from V and 0 bases from J, with 13 bases in between. Germline CDR1 reads MGHRA; CDR2 reads YSYEKL. The CDR3 is 17 residues long. CDR3 coding DNA: TGCGCCAGCAGCCAAGATCCCCCGATTACTAGCACAGATACGCAGTATTTT. Protein product: CASSQDPPITSTDTQYF.

This clonotype was seen many times. The chain uses TRBV5-6 and TRBJ2-4, with D unresolved. There are 13 residues in the CDR3. Trimming stripped 6 bases from V and 9 bases from J, with 16 bases between. The germline gives CDR1 SGHDT, CDR2 YYEEEE. This CDR3 is CASTVRPEVIQYF. Written as DNA, the CDR3 is TGTGCCAGCACCGTCCGACCCGAAGTCATTCAGTACTTC.

Written as DNA, the CDR3 is TGTGCCAGCAGTCCAGGGGGCGCTGAGCAGTTCTTC. It is translated as CASSPGGAEQFF. This sequence joins TRBV27 and TRBJ2-1; TRBD1 matches 8 bases. The V gene's germline CDR1 is MNHEY and CDR2 SMNVEV (reference sequence). This CDR3 has 12 amino acids. Germline trimming cut 5 bases from V and 9 bases from J; bases unmatched to any gene: 3.

The rearrangement links TRBV3-1 to TRBJ2-3; D ambiguous. The V and J ends lost 2 bases and 1 base respectively, with 13 bases between them. Germline V gene sequence: CDR1 LGHDT, CDR2 YNNKEL (reference sequence). This CDR3 contains 16 residues. CDR3: CASSQLHSPGTDTQYF. The CDR3 nucleotides read TGTGCCAGCAGCCAACTCCATAGCCCTGGCACAGATACGCAGTATTTT.